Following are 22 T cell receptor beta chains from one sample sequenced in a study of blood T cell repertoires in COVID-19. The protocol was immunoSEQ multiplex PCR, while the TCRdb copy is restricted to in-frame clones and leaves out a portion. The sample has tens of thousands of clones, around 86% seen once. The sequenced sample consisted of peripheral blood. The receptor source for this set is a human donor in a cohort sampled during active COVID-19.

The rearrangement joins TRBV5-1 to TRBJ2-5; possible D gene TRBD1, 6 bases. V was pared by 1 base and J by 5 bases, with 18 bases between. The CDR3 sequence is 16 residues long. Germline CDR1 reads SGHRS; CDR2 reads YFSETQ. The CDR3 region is CASSLSSTGPWETQYF. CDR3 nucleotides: TGCGCCAGCAGCTTGTCTTCGACAGGACCTTGGGAGACCCAGTACTTC.

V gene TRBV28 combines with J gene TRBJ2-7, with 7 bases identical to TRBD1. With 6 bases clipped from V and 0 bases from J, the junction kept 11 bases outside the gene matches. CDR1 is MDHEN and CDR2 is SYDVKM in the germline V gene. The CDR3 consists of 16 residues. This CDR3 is CASSPRGTADSYEQYF. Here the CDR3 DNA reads TGTGCCAGCAGCCCTAGGGGGACAGCCGACTCCTACGAGCAGTACTTC.

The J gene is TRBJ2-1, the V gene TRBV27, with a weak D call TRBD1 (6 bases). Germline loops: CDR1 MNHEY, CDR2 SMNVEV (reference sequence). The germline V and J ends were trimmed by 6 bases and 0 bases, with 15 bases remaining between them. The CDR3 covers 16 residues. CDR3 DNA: TGTGCCAGCAGCCAAGAGACAGGTAGCTCCTACAATGAGCAGTTCTTC. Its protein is CASSQETGSSYNEQFF.

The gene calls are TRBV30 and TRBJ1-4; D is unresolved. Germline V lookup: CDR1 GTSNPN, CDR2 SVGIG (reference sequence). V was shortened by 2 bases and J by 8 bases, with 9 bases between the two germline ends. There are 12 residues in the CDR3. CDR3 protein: CAWSPPGEKLFF. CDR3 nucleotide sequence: TGTGCCTGGAGTCCTCCGGGGGAAAAACTGTTTTTT.

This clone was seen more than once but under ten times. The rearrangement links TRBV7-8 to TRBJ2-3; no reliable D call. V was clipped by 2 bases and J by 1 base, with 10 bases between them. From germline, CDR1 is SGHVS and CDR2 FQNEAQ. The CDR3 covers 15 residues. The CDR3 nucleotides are TGTGCCAGCAGCTTAACGAGGCAGCGCACAGATACGCAGTATTTT. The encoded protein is CASSLTRQRTDTQYF. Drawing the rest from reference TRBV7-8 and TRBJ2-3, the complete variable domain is GAGVSQSPRYKVAKRGQDVALRCDPISGHVSLFWYQQALGQGPEFLTYFQNEAQLDKSGLPSDRFFAERPEGSVSTLKIQRTQQEDSAVYLCASSLTRQRTDTQYFGPGTRLTVL.

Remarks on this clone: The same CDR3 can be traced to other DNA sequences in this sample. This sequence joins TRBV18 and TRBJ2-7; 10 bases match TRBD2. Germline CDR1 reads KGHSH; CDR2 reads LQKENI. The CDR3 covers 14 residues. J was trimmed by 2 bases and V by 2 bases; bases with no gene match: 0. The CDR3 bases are TGTGCCAGCTCACCAAGCGGGGGGGCCTACGAGCAGTACTTC. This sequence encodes CASSPSGGAYEQYF.

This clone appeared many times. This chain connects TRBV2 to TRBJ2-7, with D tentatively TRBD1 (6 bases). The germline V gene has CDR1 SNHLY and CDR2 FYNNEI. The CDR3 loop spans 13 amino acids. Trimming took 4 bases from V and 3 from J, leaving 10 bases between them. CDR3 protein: CASSVNRDYEQYF. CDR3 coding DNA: TGTGCCAGCAGTGTGAACAGGGACTACGAGCAGTACTTC.

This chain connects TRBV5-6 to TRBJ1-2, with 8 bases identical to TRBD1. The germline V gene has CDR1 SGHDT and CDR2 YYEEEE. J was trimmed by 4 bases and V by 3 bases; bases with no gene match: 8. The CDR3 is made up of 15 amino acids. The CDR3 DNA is TGTGCCAGCAGCTCCCTCAGGGGGCGCGTCTATGGCTACACCTTC. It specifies CASSSLRGRVYGYTF.

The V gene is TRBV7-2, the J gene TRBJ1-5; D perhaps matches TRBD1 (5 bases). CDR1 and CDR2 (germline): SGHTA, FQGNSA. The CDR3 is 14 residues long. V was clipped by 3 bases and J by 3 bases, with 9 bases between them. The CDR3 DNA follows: TGTGCCAGCAGCTTGTCCAGGGACAATCAGCCCCAGCATTTT. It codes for CASSLSRDNQPQHF.

The CDR3 coding sequence is TGTGCCAGCAGCTCCGGGACAGGGGTGTCACCCCTCCACTTT. Encoded protein: CASSSGTGVSPLHF. The gene calls are TRBV7-9 and TRBJ1-6, with TRBD1 matching 10 bases. Germline CDR1 and CDR2: SEHNR and FQNEAQ (reference sequence). The ends lost 4 bases at V and 10 bases at J; junction bases unmatched: 4. The CDR3 totals 14 residues.

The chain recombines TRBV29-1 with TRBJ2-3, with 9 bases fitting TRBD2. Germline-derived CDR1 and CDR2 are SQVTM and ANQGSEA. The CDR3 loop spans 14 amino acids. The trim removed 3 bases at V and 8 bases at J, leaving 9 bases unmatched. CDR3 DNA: TGCAGCGTTGACTTGGCTAGCGGGGAGGGTACGCAGTATTTT. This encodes CSVDLASGEGTQYF.

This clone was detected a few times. The CDR3, as DNA: TGTGCCAGCAGTGAAATGGGCGCAGGCGATCAAAAACTGTTTTTT. This translates into CASSEMGAGDQKLFF. V gene TRBV6-1 combines with J gene TRBJ1-4; D is unresolved. Germline CDR1 is MNHNS and CDR2 is SASEGT. Trimming left V 2 bases short and J 9 bases short, with 16 bases between. The CDR3 is made up of 15 amino acids.

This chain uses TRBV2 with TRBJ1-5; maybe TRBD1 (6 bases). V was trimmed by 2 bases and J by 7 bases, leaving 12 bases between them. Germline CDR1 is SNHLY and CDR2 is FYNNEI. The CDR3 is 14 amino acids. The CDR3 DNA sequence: TGTGCCAGCAGTGAATACAGGGCGCACCAGCCCCAGCATTTT. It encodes CASSEYRAHQPQHF.

The CDR3 bases are TGTGCCAGCAGCGTAGGTGGTAGCGGGGTCTACGAGCAGTACTTC. Its protein product is CASSVGGSGVYEQYF. This sequence joins TRBV9 and TRBJ2-7, with TRBD2 matching over 8 bases. The trim removed 0 bases at V and 3 bases at J, leaving 5 bases unmatched. Germline V gene data show CDR1 as SGDLS and CDR2 as YYNGEE. The CDR3 sequence is 15 residues long. The full variable domain, with the rest looked up from reference TRBV9 and TRBJ2-7, is DSGVTQTPKHLITATGQRVTLRCSPRSGDLSVYWYQQSLDQGLQFLIQYYNGEERAKGNILERFSAQQFPDLHSELNLSSLELGDSALYFCASSVGGSGVYEQYFGPGTRLTVT.

The CDR3 bases are TGTGCCAGTAGTATACGACAGGGAGGCGGCTACACCTTC. This encodes CASSIRQGGGYTF. V usage is TRBV19 and J usage is TRBJ1-2; the match to TRBD1 covers 7 bases. V trimming: 2 bases; J trimming: 8 bases; junction bases outside the gene matches: 5. The CDR3 covers 13 residues. Germline V gene data show CDR1 as LNHDA and CDR2 as SQIVND (reference sequence).

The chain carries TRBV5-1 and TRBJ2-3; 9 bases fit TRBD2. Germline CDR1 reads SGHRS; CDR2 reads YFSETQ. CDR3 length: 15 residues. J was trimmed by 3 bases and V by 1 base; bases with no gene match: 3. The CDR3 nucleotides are TGCGCCAGCAGCTTGCAGCGGGGGGAAACAGATACGCAGTATTTT. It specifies CASSLQRGETDTQYF.

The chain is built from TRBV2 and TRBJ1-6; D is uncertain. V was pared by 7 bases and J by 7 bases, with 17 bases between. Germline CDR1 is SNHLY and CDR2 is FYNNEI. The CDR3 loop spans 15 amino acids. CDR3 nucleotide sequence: TGTGCCAGCACTCAATCTCGAGGGAGCAATTCACCCCTCCACTTT. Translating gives CASTQSRGSNSPLHF.

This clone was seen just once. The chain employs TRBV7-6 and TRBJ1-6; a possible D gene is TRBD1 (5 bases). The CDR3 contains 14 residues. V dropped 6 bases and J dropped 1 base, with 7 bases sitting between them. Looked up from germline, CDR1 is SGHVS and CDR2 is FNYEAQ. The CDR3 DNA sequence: TGTGCCAGCAGTCGGGGGTCCTATAATTCACCCCTCCACTTT. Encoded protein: CASSRGSYNSPLHF.

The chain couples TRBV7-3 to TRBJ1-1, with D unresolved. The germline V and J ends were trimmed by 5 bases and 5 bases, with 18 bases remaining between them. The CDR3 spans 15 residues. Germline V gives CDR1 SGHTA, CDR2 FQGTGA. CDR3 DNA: TGTGCCAGCAGCCTCACCGGGAACCCGGGGACTGAAGCTTTCTTT. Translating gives CASSLTGNPGTEAFF.

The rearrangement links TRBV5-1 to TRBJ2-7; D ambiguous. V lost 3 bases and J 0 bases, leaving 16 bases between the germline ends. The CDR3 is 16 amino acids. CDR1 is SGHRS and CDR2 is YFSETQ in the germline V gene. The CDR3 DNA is TGCGCCAGCAGCTGGGCAAACAGTGATAGCTCCTACGAGCAGTACTTC. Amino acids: CASSWANSDSSYEQYF.

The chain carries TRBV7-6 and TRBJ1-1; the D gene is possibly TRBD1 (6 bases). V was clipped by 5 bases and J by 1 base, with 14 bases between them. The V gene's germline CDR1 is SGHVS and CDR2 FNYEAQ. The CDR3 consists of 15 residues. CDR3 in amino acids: CASSPYRGTNTEAFF. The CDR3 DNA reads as TGTGCCAGCAGCCCCTATAGGGGGACGAACACTGAAGCTTTCTTT.

This CDR3 is CASSPSTGLNYGYTF. The CDR3 DNA reads as TGTGCCAGCAGTCCATCGACAGGGTTGAACTATGGCTACACCTTC. The chain links TRBV27 to TRBJ1-2, with TRBD1 identical over 7 bases. The germline gives CDR1 MNHEY, CDR2 SMNVEV (reference sequence). Trimming cost V 5 bases and J 2 bases; bases outside gene matches: 8. The CDR3 length is 15 residues.